The 23 T cell receptor beta chains reported below all come from one sample, sequenced in a study of tumor-infiltrating lymphocytes in primary liver carcinoma (dated by TCRdb to about 2017). Sequenced using an Illumina HiSeq 2500. TCRbeta-specific cDNA was reverse-transcribed from 500 ng total RNA using a constant-region primer and ProtoScript II reverse transcriptase. The TCRbeta libraries were prepared through three rounds of nested multiplex PCR following a slightly modified ARM-PCR procedure. The first two PCR rounds used multiplex TRBV1-TRBV30 forward primers with a Cbeta reverse primer, each for roughly 11 cycles. TCRdb cleaned the public reads at Q25 with fastp, built clones with MiXCR and kept in-frame beta chains. When rows share a CDR3 protein, they turn into one entry using the most common DNA and genes. The sample table lists tens of thousands of distinct CDR3 sequences, roughly 70% of them with a count of one. About two fifths of the sample is held by the ten biggest clonotypes.

Total RNA and DNA were co-extracted without cell sorting from around 20-30 mg of bulk tissue using the AllPrep DNA/RNA mini kit. The specimen sequenced was liver tumor tissue from sampling region 1. The cell subset or site label on this specimen signifies: tumor region T1, superior pole. The receptors shown here come from a man aged 35-49 years with primary liver carcinoma and hepatitis B virus infection.

About this clonotype itself: Compared with germline, one end of the junction differs, possibly owing to a read error. This chain connects TRBV7-8 to TRBJ2-3; TRBD2 matches 10 bases. There are 16 residues in the CDR3. The germline V gene encodes CDR1 SGHVS and CDR2 FQNEAQ. In DNA form, the CDR3 reads TGTACCAGCAGCTTAGGAGCGGGGGGGCCTGGTGATACGCAGTATTTT. Residues: CTSSLGAGGPGDTQYF.

Worth noting for this clonotype: A junction end diverges from the germline sequence, so it may reflect a read error. The DNA of the CDR3 is TGTGCCAACAGCATGTCAAGCTACGATCAGTACTTC. It specifies CANSMSSYDQYF. The chain has TRBV11-2 and TRBJ2-7; D not resolved. CDR1 is SGHAT, CDR2 FQNNGV, per germline. This CDR3 spans 12 amino acids. Full variable domain (remainder filled in from reference TRBV11-2 and TRBJ2-7): EAGVAQSPRYKIIEKRQSVAFWCNPISGHATLYWYQQILGQGPKLLIQFQNNGVVDDSQLPKDRFSAERLKGVDSTLKIQPAKLEDSAVYLCANSMSSYDQYFGPGTRLTVT.

This clonotype rates as medium-sized. The CDR3 loop is CASSSQQGSYEQYF. The CDR3 DNA follows: TGTGCCAGCAGTTCGCAACAGGGATCCTACGAGCAGTACTTC. The V gene is TRBV6-2 or TRBV6-3, the J gene TRBJ2-7; D is possibly TRBD1 (6 bases). This CDR3 has 14 amino acids. Germline-derived CDR1 and CDR2 are MNHEY and SVGEGT. The V gene lost 4 bases and the J gene lost 1 base, with 11 bases spanning the gap.

The chain combines TRBV29-1 with TRBJ2-3, with 10 bases aligning to TRBD1. The length of the CDR3 is 16 residues. Losses at the gene ends were 2 bases for V and 4 bases for J; bases not matched to a gene: 9. Germline CDR1 and CDR2: SQVTM and ANQGSEA. The chain's CDR3 is CSVELRDRGVADTQYF. In nucleotides, the CDR3 is TGCAGCGTTGAACTCCGGGACAGGGGAGTTGCAGATACGCAGTATTTT.

Worth noting for this clonotype: Just one base apart from a much larger clone, this may be a read error. No conserved phenylalanine or tryptophan is present at the end of the CDR3, so a read error is the likely explanation. The CDR3 loop reads CSAQTGPEAFL. DNA of the CDR3: TGCAGCGCTCAGACAGGGCCTGAAGCTTTCCTT. The chain has TRBV29-1 and TRBJ1-1; 7 nucleotides line up with TRBD1. The CDR3 length is 11 residues. The trim removed 7 bases at V and 6 bases at J, leaving 5 bases unmatched. CDR1 and CDR2 (germline): SQVTM, ANQGSEA.

A remark on this clonotype: Its ends do not fully match the called genes, so a read error is possible. This chain links TRBV11-2 with TRBJ2-3; unclear D gene. Per germline, CDR1 SGHAT and CDR2 FQNNGV. The CDR3 contains 12 residues. CDR3 nucleotides: TGTGTCAGCAGCAAATCTACAGATACTCAGTATTTT. This encodes CVSSKSTDTQYF.

This clonotype was observed a single time. At one of its ends the junction is not consistent with the germline gene, which may arise from a read error. The chain has TRBV4-1 and TRBJ2-7; D unclear. CDR3 size: 13 residues. Germline assignment: CDR1 MGHRA and CDR2 YSYEKL. The CDR3 bases are TGCGCCAGCGGCCCAGGCCGTTGGTACGAGCGGTACTTC. It encodes CASGPGRWYERYF.

This clonotype appeared many times. Given a much more abundant clone one base away, this may be a read error. In nucleotides, the CDR3 is TGTGCCAGCAGTTCCGGGGCTAGCGGGAGGTACGAGCAGTACTTC. As protein: CASSSGASGRYEQYF. The chain joins TRBV6-6 to TRBJ2-7, with 11 nucleotides matching TRBD2. V was clipped by 4 bases and J by 4 bases; unmatched bases: 6. The germline gives CDR1 MNHNY, CDR2 SVGAGI (reference sequence). The CDR3 runs 15 residues.

This clonotype was observed once. An end of the junction does not agree with germline; a read error may underlie this. In nucleotides, the CDR3 is TGTGCGTGGACTCCAGCGACTTACAAAGAGCAGTTCTTC. It encodes CAWTPATYKEQFF. The rearrangement joins TRBV30 to TRBJ2-1; maybe TRBD2 (5 bases). This CDR3 has 13 amino acids. Germline CDR1 is GTSNPN and CDR2 is SVGIG (reference sequence).

Comment on this clonotype: This may stem from a read error, because a much larger clone lies one nucleotide away. The chain has TRBV2 and TRBJ2-4; TRBD2 might be the D (5 bases). The CDR3 sequence is 15 residues long. The germline gives CDR1 SNHLY, CDR2 FYNNEI. V lost 8 bases and J 0 bases, leaving 14 bases between the germline ends. The chain's CDR3 is CASCTGNVAKNIQYF. The CDR3 DNA is TGTGCCAGCTGCACGGGAAATGTAGCCAAAAACATTCAGTACTTC.

This clonotype was found once. It may be a read error: a sequence one base away is much more abundant. This likely comes from a read error, as the CDR3 has no conserved phenylalanine or tryptophan at its end. The CDR3 DNA follows: TGTGCCAGCAGCTTAGTGGCAGGGGTAGGCACAGATACGCAGTATCTT. It yields the protein CASSLVAGVGTDTQYL. The chain couples TRBV11-2 to TRBJ2-3; D perhaps matches TRBD1 (6 bases). The germline V and J ends were trimmed by 1 base and 1 base, with 12 bases remaining between them. The germline V gene has CDR1 SGHAT and CDR2 FQNNGV. The CDR3 spans 16 residues.

Regarding this clonotype: This is likely a read error, given that the CDR3 carries no conserved phenylalanine or tryptophan at its end. The DNA is omitted, as the CDR3 cannot be located on it reliably, and the CDR3 follows TCRdb's listing. The genes are TRBV29-1 and TRBJ2-1; no DNA check was done on the table's D call, TRBD1. Per the germline V gene, CDR1 is SQVTM and CDR2 is ANQGSEA. The CDR3 length equals 16 residues, ends included. This chain's CDR3 is CSVATLRPWSRHERFL.

As concerns this clonotype: A much bigger clone sits one base away, suggesting this may be a read error. The chain combines TRBV18 with TRBJ2-3, with 9 nucleotides matching TRBD1. Germline values: CDR1 KGHSH, CDR2 LQKENI. This CDR3 has 15 residues. CDR3 sequence reads: CASSPRGQGTDRQYF. The CDR3 DNA follows: TGTGCCAGCTCACCACGGGGACAGGGAACAGATAGGCAGTATTTT.

This clonotype ranks as medium-sized. This chain links TRBV10-1 with TRBJ2-3; a possible D gene is TRBD2 (5 bases). Germline V lookup: CDR1 WNHNN, CDR2 SYGVQD (reference sequence). This CDR3 is 15 amino acids long. V lost 3 bases, J lost 6 bases, and 16 bases lay in between. Here the CDR3 reads CASSDEGKQHDTQYF. DNA for the CDR3: TGCGCCAGCAGTGACGAGGGTAAACAGCACGATACGCAGTATTTT.

The V call is TRBV5-4, the J call TRBJ2-3; D possibly matches TRBD1 or TRBD2 (5 bases each). CDR1 and CDR2 (germline): SGHNT, YYREEE (reference sequence). This CDR3 has 15 amino acids. With 6 bases removed from V and 14 bases from J, the gap between germline ends came to 28 bases. In DNA, the CDR3 is TGTGCCAGCAACATTCAGGGAGTAAGGGCAGATACGTGGTATTTT. Its protein is CASNIQGVRADTWYF.

About this clonotype: It may be a read error: a sequence one base away is much more abundant. The chain links TRBV12-3 or TRBV12-4 to TRBJ2-7, with D unclear. The CDR3 covers 14 residues. V was clipped by 5 bases and J by 9 bases, with 20 bases between them. The CDR3 reads CASSPQVSRSRQYF. The DNA for the CDR3 is TGTGCCAGCAGTCCGCAAGTGAGCCGCTCGAGGCAGTACTTC.

This clonotype was found many times. The J gene is TRBJ2-7, the V gene TRBV11-3; no firm D call. V dropped 4 bases and J dropped 1 base, with 8 bases sitting between them. This CDR3 has 13 amino acids. Germline values: CDR1 SGHNT, CDR2 YENEEA. The CDR3 sequence: CASSWRGSYEQYF. The CDR3 DNA is TGTGCCAGCAGCTGGAGAGGTTCCTACGAGCAGTACTTC.

This clonotype was seen a single time. A read error may produce the germline difference seen at one junction end. J is TRBJ2-7 and V is TRBV12-3 or TRBV12-4, with D possibly being TRBD1 or TRBD2 (5 bases each). This CDR3 region has 15 residues. The CDR3, as DNA: TGTACCAGCAGTCGAGGGACGGGCTCGACCTACGAACAATACTTC. Its translation is CTSSRGTGSTYEQYF.

As for this clonotype: The germline gene is not matched at one end of the junction; a read error may be the cause. The chain couples TRBV6-5 to TRBJ2-3; no clear D. Germline V CDR1 and CDR2: MNHEY, SVGAGI. This CDR3 has 11 amino acids. CDR3 protein: CARSYMGTQYF. DNA of the CDR3: TGTGCCAGAAGTTACATGGGTACGCAGTATTTT.

The chain uses TRBV28 and TRBJ2-7; TRBD2 matches at 14 bases. Germline V gene data show CDR1 as MDHEN and CDR2 as SYDVKM. The V and J ends lost 2 bases and 2 bases, in that order; junction bases with no gene match: 8. This CDR3 spans 18 amino acids. The CDR3 sequence: CASSLVSGLAGETYEQYF. In nucleotides, the CDR3 is TGTGCCAGCAGTTTAGTCTCGGGACTAGCGGGAGAAACCTACGAGCAGTACTTC.

On this clonotype: Its ends do not fully match the called genes, so a read error is possible. The V gene is TRBV4-1, the J gene TRBJ2-2; the D is unclear. The CDR3 is 14 residues long. Germline V gene sequence: CDR1 MGHRA, CDR2 YSYEKL. CDR3 sequence reads: CTSSQEDNTGELFF. The CDR3 nucleotides are TGCACCAGCAGTCAAGAAGATAATACCGGGGAGCTGTTTTTT.

This clonotype was found once. The junction departs from germline at one end; a sequencing error may be responsible. This rearrangement joins TRBV7-9 to TRBJ2-2; TRBD1 might be the D (5 bases). CDR3 length equals 16 residues. CDR1 SEHNR and CDR2 FQNEAQ come from the germline V gene (reference sequence). CDR3: CTSATWTIANTEELFF. Here the CDR3 DNA reads TGTACCAGCGCCACTTGGACAATCGCGAACACCGAGGAGCTGTTTTTT.

This chain connects TRBV5-1 to TRBJ2-3; no clear D gene. The CDR3 has 15 residues. V was clipped by 4 bases and J by 4 bases, with 16 bases between them. Looked up from germline, CDR1 is SGHRS and CDR2 is YFSETQ. The CDR3 is CASSLVGLTPDTQYF. The CDR3, as DNA: TGCGCCAGCAGCCTGGTAGGGTTGACGCCAGATACGCAGTATTTT.